Listed here are 5 T cell receptor beta chains from one sample, sequenced in a study of blood T cell repertoires in COVID-19. TCRdb's copy holds only in-frame clones and misses some; the assay was immunoSEQ multiplex PCR. The profile shows approximately 150,000 clones, roughly 87% of them singletons. The sequenced material came from peripheral blood. Every receptor here comes from a human donor in a cohort sampled during active COVID-19.

V gene TRBV5-1 combines with J gene TRBJ2-7; 13 nucleotides align to TRBD2. V was clipped by 3 bases and J by 3 bases; unmatched bases: 24. The CDR3 spans 22 residues. CDR1 and CDR2 (germline): SGHRS, YFSETQ. CDR3: CASSSGLSSPTSGRVKDYEQYF. The CDR3 DNA is TGCGCCAGCAGCTCGGGCCTCTCCAGCCCTACTAGCGGGAGGGTTAAGGACTACGAGCAGTACTTC. The full variable domain, in which reference TRBV5-1 and TRBJ2-7 provide the parts outside the CDR3, is KAGVTQTPRYLIKTRGQQVTLSCSPISGHRSVSWYQQTPGQGLQFLFEYFSETQRNKGNFPGRFSGRQFSNSRSEMNVSTLELGDSALYLCASSSGLSSPTSGRVKDYEQYFGPGTRLTVT.

The chain couples TRBV30 to TRBJ1-1, with a weak D call TRBD1 (6 bases). CDR1 and CDR2 (germline): GTSNPN, SVGIG (reference sequence). The CDR3 is 13 residues long. V was clipped by 4 bases and J by 1 base, with 10 bases between them. The CDR3 here is CAWNDRRNTEAFF. CDR3 bases: TGTGCCTGGAATGACAGGAGGAACACTGAAGCTTTCTTT.

The CDR3 coding sequence is TGTGCCAGCAGCCAAGAGCAGCGGGGGACGGAGCAGTACTTC. It encodes CASSQEQRGTEQYF. J is TRBJ2-7 and V is TRBV3-1 (or the pseudogene TRBV3-2), with 8 bases aligning to TRBD2. Germline V CDR1 and CDR2: LGHDT, YNNKEL (reference sequence). The CDR3 contains 14 residues. The trim removed 0 bases at V and 7 bases at J, leaving 5 bases unmatched.

This chain links TRBV20-1 with TRBJ1-4; 7 bases agree with TRBD1. The CDR3 totals 11 residues. With 4 bases clipped from V and 8 bases from J, the junction kept 1 base outside the gene matches. Germline V gene lookup returns CDR1 DFQATT and CDR2 SNEGSKA (reference sequence). CDR3 region: CSATTGEKLFF. For the CDR3, the DNA is TGCAGTGCTACGACAGGGGAAAAACTGTTTTTT.

For the CDR3, the DNA is TGTGCCTGGAGGGACAGGGATCAGCCCCAGCATTTT. It encodes CAWRDRDQPQHF. This chain joins TRBV30 and TRBJ1-5; 8 bases match TRBD1. CDR1 is GTSNPN, CDR2 SVGIG, per germline (reference sequence). With 3 bases clipped from V and 5 bases from J, the junction kept 0 bases outside the gene matches. This CDR3 region has 12 residues.